This T cell receptor beta chain was sequenced in a study of CD8+CD57+ T cells in acquired aplastic anemia (dated by TCRdb to 2016 to 2018). About the full investigation: A mean of around 3 ug of DNA, ranging from 0.2 to 27.4 ug, was extracted from sorted CD4+ and CD8+ cells. A CD8+CD57+ expansion meant a frequency higher than the mean frequency seen in healthy subjects.

Details on this clonotype: Its antigen is currently not known. Base qualities were left out, and no much larger clone turns up one base away.

TCR beta VDJ combination and CDR3 sequence profiling used genomic DNA as the template. An Illumina HiSeq 2000 was used for TCR repertoire sequencing. Under the source paper's analysis protocol: Repertoire assessment relied on Simpson's diversity index, CDR3 size and DJ length profiles, and TRBV/TRBJ rearrangement plots. Whichever DNA sequence was most abundant in the deep sequencing data was defined as the immunodominant clone. CDR3 amino acid sequences were screened for sharing across subjects and compared with published repertoires and the VDJdb database. TCRdb trimmed public reads at Q25 via fastp, called clones via MiXCR and kept in-frame beta chains. CDR3 protein sequences are deduplicated, and each keeps its most common genes and DNA. For this entry, the V and J calls and clone size follow TCRdb and not the study's own pipeline. The sample records approximately 150,000 distinct CDR3 sequences, roughly two thirds of which are singletons. Jointly, the top ten make up about 50% of the sample.

Patients chosen for sequencing had shown expansion of CD8+CD57+ cells by flow cytometry. Severe acquired aplastic anemia was diagnosed in all patients according to International Study of Aplastic Anemia and Agranulocytosis and Camitta criteria. Patients had received no therapy at the time of blood sampling. TCR repertoires of sorted CD4+ and CD8+ blood T cells from severe aplastic anemia patients and healthy subjects were deep-sequenced in the study. In the USA, patient enrollment took place under clinicaltrials.gov protocols 00001620, 01623167, 00001397, 00071045, 00081523 and 00961064. Ficoll-Paque density gradient centrifugation was used to isolate peripheral blood mononuclear cells. Before DNA extraction, CD4+ and CD8+ T cells were sorted with FACS or magnetic beads. The CDR3 runs 11 residues from the cysteine to the phenylalanine. The only DNA kept is the CDR3, 33 bases in frame from the first base. Trimming at the junction amounts to 1 base on V and 8 bases on J, and the germline ends lie 2 bases apart. Via the germline V gene (reference sequence), CDR1 is LNHDA and CDR2 SQIVND.

General study outcomes and caveats: Twenty-nine CD8+ CDR3 sequences were shared between patients and controls but appeared highly expressed in patients and within their immunodominant clones. No significant difference in CD8+ Simpson's diversity was found between patients and healthy controls (P=0.060).

The TCR sequence derives from a human donor with aplastic anemia. Sequenced input: sorted CD4+, CD8+, or CD8+CD57+ T cells (not recorded which) from PBMCs. The rearranged segments are TRBV19 and TRBJ1-4, with the D gene call left open. The CDR3 sequence is CASSIGEKLFF. The nucleotide sequence is given as TGTGCCAGTAGTATAGGCGAAAAACTGTTTTTT.